This T cell receptor beta chain was identified during a study of neurological immune-mediated disorders. Findings and caveats of the study: The level of TCR clonal expansion was highest in patients with HTLV-1-associated myelopathy and lowest in multiple sclerosis, where it fell below the level seen in healthy controls. When the repertoires were grouped phylogenetically, those of 18 of the 34 multiple sclerosis patients came together in a single cluster of related CDR3 sequences, which points to a possible repertoire-level signature.

This clonotype showed up many times. Its matching antigen is unknown. TCRdb analysed the 5' RACE reads with MiXCR anew, one entry per CDR3 protein. The sample has 81,000 or so distinct CDR3 sequences; 5% to 5.5% are singletons. The unsorted libraries originated from 2 million PBMCs kept at -80 C. The receptor was derived from a woman aged 25 to 39 with multiple sclerosis. Sequenced input: PBMCs.

The CDR3 loop is CASGFGAGGSNTGELFF. The CDR3 bases are TGTGCTAGTGGTTTCGGCGCGGGAGGGTCGAACACCGGGGAGCTGTTTTTT. This sequence joins TRBV12-5 and TRBJ2-2, with 9 bases fitting TRBD2. CDR1 and CDR2 from the germline V gene are LGHNT and FRNRAP. V was clipped by 3 bases and J by 0 bases; unmatched bases: 5. This CDR3 is 17 amino acids long.